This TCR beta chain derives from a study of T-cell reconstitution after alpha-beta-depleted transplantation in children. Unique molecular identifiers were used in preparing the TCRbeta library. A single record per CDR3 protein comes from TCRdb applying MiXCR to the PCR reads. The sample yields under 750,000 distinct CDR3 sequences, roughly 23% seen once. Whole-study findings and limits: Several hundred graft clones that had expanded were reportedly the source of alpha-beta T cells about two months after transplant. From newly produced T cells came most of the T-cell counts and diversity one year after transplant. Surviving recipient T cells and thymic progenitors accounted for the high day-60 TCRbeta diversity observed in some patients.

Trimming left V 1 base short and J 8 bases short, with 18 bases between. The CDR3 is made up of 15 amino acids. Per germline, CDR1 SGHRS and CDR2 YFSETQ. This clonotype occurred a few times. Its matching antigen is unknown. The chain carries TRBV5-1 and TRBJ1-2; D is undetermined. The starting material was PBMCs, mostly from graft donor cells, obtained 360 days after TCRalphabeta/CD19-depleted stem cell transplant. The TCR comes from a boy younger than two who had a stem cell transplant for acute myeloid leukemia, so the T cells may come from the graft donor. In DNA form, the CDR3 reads TGCGCCAGCAGCTTGAGCGGAGCGCAGGTGTCAGGCTACACCTTC. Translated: CASSLSGAQVSGYTF.